This T cell receptor beta chain was sequenced in a study of PD-1 blockade in classical Hodgkin lymphoma. CDR1 is MGHDK, CDR2 SYGVNS, per germline. V lost 6 bases and J lost 3, with 17 bases in between. This CDR3 region has 15 residues. Worth noting for this clone: Its antigen is unidentified.

Stated time point: cycle 4 day 1 (C4D1), after about 6 weeks of nivolumab. Autologous stem cell transplantation was followed by relapse in every patient, and brentuximab vedotin exposure varied. Only in-frame clones appear in the TCRdb table, and some are missing; sequencing was by immunoSEQ multiplex PCR. Among about 24,000 clones listed, 81% were seen once. Study results and limitations: Compared with baseline, CD4+ but not CD8+ TCR diversity had risen significantly by C4D1. Later analyses included only patients treated at least 1 year post-ASCT. Complete responders' baseline diversity resembled that of newly diagnosed patients.

The specimen was peripheral blood mononuclear cells (PBMCs), collected before the fourth cycle of nivolumab. This clonotype was obtained from a human donor with classical Hodgkin lymphoma. J is TRBJ1-2 and V is TRBV25-1; possible D gene TRBD1, 6 bases. The CDR3 region has the DNA TGTGCCAGCAGCGAAATCATGGACAGCTACTATGGCTACACCTTC. This translates into CASSEIMDSYYGYTF.